These T cell receptor beta chains were read from a single sample in a study of cytomegalovirus exposure and HLA in healthy donors. The repertoire was sequenced with immunoSEQ multiplex PCR; TCRdb's copy has only in-frame clones and lacks some. The sample records roughly 130,000 clones, around 67% being singletons. Sequencing was done on a sample of PBMCs. The receptors shown here come from a man younger than 35 in good health and CMV-seropositive. Each CDR3 is given with its conserved first and last residue. A D gene is named only where the DNA matches it firmly. Some rows mark clone size as missing; the rest say once, few, many or name a class of expanded clone.

v_gene	j_gene	abundance	d_gene	CDR3aa	CDR3nt
TRBV4-1	TRBJ1-4	-	TRBD1	CASSLAGTGGEKLFF	TGCGCCAGCAGCCTGGCCGGGACAGGAGGGGAAAAACTGTTTTTT
TRBV13	TRBJ1-4	-	TRBD1	CASSLGAGGEKLFF	TGTGCCAGCAGCTTGGGAGCAGGGGGAGAAAAACTGTTTTTT
TRBV12-2	TRBJ2-4	-	-	CASRCSGTGEILAKNIQYF	TGTGCAAGTCGCTGCTCGGGGACAGGGGAGATTCTAGCCAAAAACATTCAGTACTTC
TRBV6-5	TRBJ1-2	few	-	CASKKGGNYGYTF	TGTGCCAGCAAAAAGGGGGGGAACTATGGCTACACCTTC
TRBV7-2	TRBJ2-7	-	TRBD1	CASSRRGQGSYEQYF	TGTGCCAGCAGCCGACGGGGACAGGGATCCTACGAGCAGTACTTC
TRBV11-3	TRBJ2-6	-	TRBD2	CASSLGGFGANVLTF	TGTGCCAGCAGCTTGGGGGGGTTTGGGGCCAACGTCCTGACTTTC
TRBV7-8	TRBJ2-7	-	-	CASSLKYPSRGSGGYEQYF	TGTGCCAGCAGCTTAAAATACCCGAGCAGGGGCAGTGGGGGCTACGAGCAGTACTTC
TRBV2	TRBJ1-2	-	TRBD1	CASGGTGNYGYTF	TGTGCCAGCGGGGGGACAGGGAACTATGGCTACACCTTC
TRBV7-2	TRBJ2-7	-	-	CASGRQVSYEQYF	TGTGCCAGCGGTCGACAGGTTTCTTACGAGCAGTACTTC
TRBV5-4	TRBJ1-1	-	-	CASLLRGGNTEAFF	TGTGCCAGCCTCTTAAGGGGGGGGAACACTGAAGCTTTCTTT
TRBV6-4	TRBJ2-1	-	TRBD2	CASSAGLAGRNEQFF	TGTGCCAGCAGCGCTGGACTAGCGGGGCGCAATGAGCAGTTCTTC
TRBV2	TRBJ1-5	-	TRBD1	CASSADRANQPQHF	TGTGCCAGCAGCGCGGACAGGGCGAATCAGCCCCAGCATTTT
TRBV28	TRBJ1-5	few	-	CASSSGTPKNQPQHF	TGTGCCAGCAGTAGCGGGACACCAAAGAATCAGCCCCAGCATTTT
TRBV13	TRBJ2-5	-	-	CASSLDSQETQYF	TGTGCCAGCAGCTTAGACTCCCAAGAGACCCAGTACTTC
TRBV9	TRBJ2-3	-	TRBD1	CASSAPGQGATDTQYF	TGTGCCAGCAGCGCTCCGGGACAGGGGGCGACAGATACGCAGTATTTT
TRBV5-1	TRBJ2-3	-	-	CASSRERNLGTDTQYF	TGCGCCAGCAGCCGGGAGCGGAACCTCGGCACAGATACGCAGTATTTT
TRBV30	TRBJ2-7	-	TRBD1	CASDRGSPYEQYF	TGTGCCTCCGACAGGGGATCCCCCTACGAGCAGTACTTC
TRBV15	TRBJ2-3	-	TRBD1	CATSRAGQGRADTQYF	TGTGCCACCAGCAGGGCCGGACAGGGACGGGCAGATACGCAGTATTTT
TRBV5-6	TRBJ2-7	-	-	CASSLARRGSGYEQYF	TGTGCCAGCAGCTTAGCGCGGCGCGGGTCCGGCTACGAGCAGTACTTC
TRBV29-1	TRBJ2-5	-	TRBD2	CSVGGGRETQYF	TGCAGCGTGGGCGGGGGGCGAGAGACCCAGTACTTC
TRBV14	TRBJ2-7	-	-	CASSQVQDSYEQYF	TGTGCCAGCAGCCAAGTACAGGACTCCTACGAGCAGTACTTC
TRBV2	TRBJ2-3	-	TRBD2	CASSGDWEGTQYF	TGTGCCAGCAGTGGTGACTGGGAGGGTACGCAGTATTTT
TRBV2	TRBJ2-7	once	TRBD1	CASRDRGPEQYF	TGTGCCAGCAGGGACAGGGGTCCCGAGCAGTACTTC
TRBV19	TRBJ1-3	once	-	CASRSTVFSGNTIYF	TGTGCCAGTAGATCCACAGTTTTCTCTGGAAACACCATATATTTT
TRBV10-3	TRBJ1-1	-	-	CAISEGRSTEAFF	TGTGCCATCAGTGAAGGGAGGAGCACTGAAGCTTTCTTT
TRBV28	TRBJ1-1	few	-	CASSPTGNLNTEAFF	TGTGCCAGCAGTCCTACAGGGAACTTGAACACTGAAGCTTTCTTT
TRBV28	TRBJ2-1	-	TRBD1	CAGQDRGDEQFF	TGTGCCGGACAAGACAGGGGAGATGAGCAGTTCTTC
TRBV18	TRBJ1-2	-	TRBD1	CASSPQSGTGVGYTF	TGTGCCAGCTCTCCCCAGTCCGGGACAGGGGTAGGCTACACCTTC
TRBV6-5	TRBJ2-7	-	-	CASTASPGVSYEQYF	TGTGCCAGCACCGCCTCCCCAGGGGTCTCCTACGAGCAGTACTTC
TRBV30	TRBJ2-7	few	-	CAWSQEAAGQSHEQYF	TGTGCCTGGAGTCAGGAAGCAGCGGGACAAAGCCACGAGCAGTACTTC
TRBV6-4	TRBJ2-3	-	TRBD1	CASRGQGRTDTQYF	TGTGCCAGCAGGGGACAGGGAAGAACAGATACGCAGTATTTT
TRBV9	TRBJ1-2	few	-	CASSVDVGRGYGYTF	TGTGCCAGCAGCGTAGATGTGGGCAGGGGTTATGGCTACACCTTC
TRBV19	TRBJ2-5	once	TRBD1	CASSIDPRTGGFLETQYF	TGTGCCAGTAGTATAGATCCCCGGACAGGGGGTTTTTTAGAGACCCAGTACTTC
TRBV5-1	TRBJ1-5	-	-	CARRLGRILNQPQHF	TGCGCCAGGCGCCTAGGGAGAATTCTCAATCAGCCCCAGCATTTT
TRBV9	TRBJ2-3	-	-	CASRRDLSTDTQYF	TGTGCCAGCAGGCGGGACTTAAGCACAGATACGCAGTATTTT
TRBV6-1	TRBJ2-3	once	-	CASSERRADTQYF	TGTGCCAGCAGTGAAAGGAGGGCGGATACGCAGTATTTT
TRBV5-1	TRBJ2-3	-	TRBD1	CASSGARGQGPTDTQYF	TGCGCCAGCAGCGGGGCCCGCGGACAGGGGCCCACAGATACGCAGTATTTT
TRBV7-6	TRBJ1-6	few	TRBD1	CASGGQSNSPLHF	TGTGCCAGCGGGGGACAGTCAAATTCACCCCTCCACTTT
TRBV7-9	TRBJ2-7	-	-	CASSQDLGEQYF	TGTGCCAGCAGCCAGGACTTGGGGGAGCAGTACTTC
TRBV9	TRBJ1-2	-	-	CASSAGGGVYGYTF	TGTGCCAGCAGCGCTGGCGGGGGCGTATATGGCTACACCTTC
TRBV18	TRBJ2-2	-	TRBD1	CASSPPDRGGTGELFF	TGTGCCAGCTCACCTCCCGACAGGGGGGGCACCGGGGAGCTGTTTTTT
TRBV28	TRBJ2-5	-	-	CASTGAEGPLETQYF	TGTGCCAGCACCGGGGCGGAGGGCCCGTTGGAGACCCAGTACTTC
TRBV6-5	TRBJ1-1	-	-	CASRKGFAEAFF	TGTGCCAGCAGGAAGGGGTTCGCTGAAGCTTTCTTT
TRBV5-1	TRBJ2-1	few	TRBD2	CASSSSGSFYNEQFF	TGCGCCAGCAGCTCGAGCGGGAGCTTCTACAATGAGCAGTTCTTC
TRBV28	TRBJ1-5	-	-	CASSFAGGQPQHF	TGTGCCAGCAGTTTCGCCGGGGGTCAGCCCCAGCATTTT
TRBV9	TRBJ2-7	-	TRBD2	CASSAPGLAGGGEQYF	TGTGCCAGCAGCGCCCCGGGGCTAGCGGGAGGAGGCGAGCAGTACTTC
TRBV11-2	TRBJ1-1	-	-	CASSPGPGTEAFF	TGTGCCAGCAGCCCCGGACCGGGAACCGAAGCTTTCTTT
TRBV10-3	TRBJ1-1	-	TRBD1	CAIRGGQGTEAFF	TGTGCCATCAGGGGGGGACAGGGCACTGAAGCTTTCTTT
TRBV29-1	TRBJ1-2	-	TRBD1	CSVVTGEWGGGYTF	TGCAGCGTTGTTACAGGGGAATGGGGTGGTGGCTACACCTTC
TRBV6-6	TRBJ2-1	-	-	CASVFRESGINEQFF	TGTGCCAGCGTCTTTCGGGAGAGCGGCATCAATGAGCAGTTCTTC
TRBV6-6	TRBJ1-6	-	-	CASSVKENSPLHF	TGTGCCAGCAGTGTCAAGGAGAATTCACCCCTCCACTTT
TRBV18	TRBJ2-1	-	-	CASSPLPGNNEQFF	TGTGCCAGCTCACCTTTGCCGGGGAACAATGAGCAGTTCTTC